This T cell receptor (beta chain) was sequenced for a study of CD8 T cells in Susac syndrome. Overall study findings and caveats: The study admitted that it had a relatively small number of individuals in its TCR sequencing and HLA analysis.

With random hexamers, reverse transcription was performed on about 0.5 to 1 ug of RNA. immunoSEQ multiplex PCR amplified TCR beta CDR3 across 54 Vbeta, 13 Jbeta. TCRdb independently ran MiXCR on the immunoSEQ multiplex PCR reads; one entry per CDR3 protein. In the table there are around 200,000 distinct CDR3 sequences, over 90% of which are singletons. For this clonotype: Its target is unknown.

TCR beta sequencing covered blood CD8+ and CD4+ T cells. Purification of the CD8+ and CD4+ T cells relied on negative isolation, and TEMRA cells underwent FACS enrichment. Sequencing input: CD4+ T cells from PBMCs. This clonotype was obtained from a human donor with multiple sclerosis.

The CDR3, as DNA: TGCAGTGCCAGGAGATGGCGGGGGGGAGGGGAGACCCAGTACTTC. The encoded protein is CSARRWRGGGETQYF. The rearrangement uses TRBV20-1 and TRBJ2-5; 9 nucleotides agree with TRBD2. With V trimmed by 6 bases and J by 5 bases, 13 bases remained unmatched. CDR3 length: 15 amino acids. Germline V gene data show CDR1 as DFQATT and CDR2 as SNEGSKA (reference sequence).